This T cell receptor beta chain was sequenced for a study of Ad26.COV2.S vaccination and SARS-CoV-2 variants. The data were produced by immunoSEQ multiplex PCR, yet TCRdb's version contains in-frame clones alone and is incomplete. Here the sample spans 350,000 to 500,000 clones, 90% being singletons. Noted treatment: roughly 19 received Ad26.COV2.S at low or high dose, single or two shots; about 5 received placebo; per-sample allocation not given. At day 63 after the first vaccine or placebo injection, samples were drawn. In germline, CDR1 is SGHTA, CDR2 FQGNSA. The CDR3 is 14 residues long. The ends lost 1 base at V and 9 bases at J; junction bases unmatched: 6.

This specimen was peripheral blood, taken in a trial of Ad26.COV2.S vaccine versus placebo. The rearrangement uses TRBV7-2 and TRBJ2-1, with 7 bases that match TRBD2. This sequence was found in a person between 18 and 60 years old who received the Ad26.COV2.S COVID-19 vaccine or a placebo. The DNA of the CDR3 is TGTGCCAGCAGCTTAGGGCGGGAGCGAGGTGAGCAGTTCTTC. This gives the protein CASSLGRERGEQFF.